This T cell receptor beta chain was documented in a study of untreated major depressive disorder. Trimming left V 0 bases short and J 6 bases short, with 11 bases between. This CDR3 has 14 amino acids. Per germline, CDR1 SGHTA and CDR2 FQGNSA. Study outcomes and limitations: CD4+ T cells from depressed patients used TRBV05-01 (Vbeta 5.1) more often than controls.

Method: immunoSEQ multiplex PCR; TCRdb's copy keeps in-frame clones and lacks some. The profile shows under 30,000 clones, roughly nine tenths of them singletons. Comments on this clone: Its antigen is still unknown.

Thawed PBMCs underwent magnetic negative selection for CD4+ T cells. Sequenced: CD4+ T cells from PBMCs. This receptor was taken from a woman younger than 45 with major depressive disorder. The chain employs TRBV7-2 and TRBJ1-2, with TRBD1 as a possible D gene (5 bases). CDR3 region: CASSLAAGFHGYTF. The DNA for the CDR3 is TGTGCCAGCAGCTTAGCGGCAGGGTTCCATGGCTACACCTTC.